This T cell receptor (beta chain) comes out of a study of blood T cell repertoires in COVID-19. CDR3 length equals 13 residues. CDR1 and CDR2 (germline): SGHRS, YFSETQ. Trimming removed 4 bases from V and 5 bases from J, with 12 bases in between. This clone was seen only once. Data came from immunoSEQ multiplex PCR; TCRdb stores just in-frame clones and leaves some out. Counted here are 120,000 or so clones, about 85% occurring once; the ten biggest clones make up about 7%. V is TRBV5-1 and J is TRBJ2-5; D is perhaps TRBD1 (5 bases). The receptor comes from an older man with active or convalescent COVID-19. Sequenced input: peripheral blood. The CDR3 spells CASSGGQGETQYF. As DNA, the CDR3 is TGCGCCAGCAGCGGCGGCCAGGGTGAGACCCAGTACTTC.